One sample yielded the 14 T cell receptor beta chains listed below, sequenced in a study of cytomegalovirus exposure and HLA in healthy donors. PCR was performed using 60 Vbeta and 13 Jbeta primers. The assay was immunoSEQ multiplex PCR, and TCRdb's table has in-frame clones only and misses some. The sample records some 180,000 clones, about 82% being singletons. Sequenced input: PBMCs. The receptors were sampled from a man younger than 30 in good health and CMV-seronegative.

Details on this clone: The sample has other DNA sequences that encode this CDR3 too. This chain connects TRBV14 to TRBJ2-1; maybe TRBD2 (5 bases). CDR1 is SGHDN and CDR2 is FVKESK in the germline V gene. V lost 3 bases to trimming and J lost 7 bases, with 10 bases between them. The CDR3 extends over 13 amino acids. The CDR3 DNA sequence: TGTGCCAGCAGCCAGGTCCGGGGAAATGAGCAGTTCTTC. It codes for CASSQVRGNEQFF. The full variable domain, completed using reference TRBV14 and TRBJ2-1, is EAGVTQFPSHSVIEKGQTVTLRCDPISGHDNLYWYRRVMGKEIKFLLHFVKESKQDESGMPNNRFLAERTGGTYSTLKVQPAELEDSGVYFCASSQVRGNEQFFGPGTRLTVL.

The V call is TRBV6-6, the J call TRBJ2-1; D ambiguous. Trimming stripped 6 bases from V and 3 bases from J, with 15 bases between. This CDR3 is 15 amino acids long. CDR1 and CDR2 from the germline V gene are MNHNY and SVGAGI (reference sequence). The CDR3 spells CASRPAADGYNEQFF. Here the CDR3 DNA reads TGTGCCAGCAGACCTGCGGCTGACGGCTACAATGAGCAGTTCTTC.

Points on this clone: One end of the junction is discordant with germline, which a read error may explain. The chain carries TRBV15 and TRBJ2-7; 7 bases are shared with TRBD1. This CDR3 is built from 11 residues. In germline, CDR1 is LNHNV, CDR2 YYDKDF (reference sequence). The CDR3 sequence is CGTGELGEQYF. DNA of the CDR3: TGCGGAACAGGGGAACTAGGCGAGCAGTACTTC. Together with reference TRBV15 and TRBJ2-7, the CDR3 gives the full variable domain: DAMVIQNPRYQVTQFGKPVTLSCSQTLNHNVMYWYQQKSSQAPKLLFHYYDKDFNNEADTPDNFQSRRPNTSFCFLDIRSPGLGDTAMYLCGTGELGEQYFGPGTRLTVT.

V usage is TRBV2 and J usage is TRBJ2-2; 7 bases align to TRBD1. Germline CDR1 reads SNHLY; CDR2 reads FYNNEI. V lost 10 bases and J lost 2; bases outside the gene matches: 10. The CDR3 runs 15 residues. CDR3 sequence reads: CATSRDRTNTGELFF. CDR3 coding DNA: TGTGCCACCTCTCGGGACAGAACTAACACCGGGGAGCTGTTTTTT.

The rearrangement uses TRBV6-4 and TRBJ2-3, with D possibly being TRBD1 (6 bases). The V and J ends lost 4 bases and 0 bases respectively, with 20 bases between them. Germline V lookup: CDR1 MRHNA, CDR2 SNTAGT. The CDR3 spans 18 residues. The CDR3 sequence: CASSARTVIISSTDTQYF. CDR3 DNA: TGTGCCAGCAGTGCGAGGACAGTGATTATCTCTAGCACAGATACGCAGTATTTT.

This clone was recorded a few times. V is TRBV5-1 and J is TRBJ2-7; 8 bases are a match to TRBD2. This CDR3 has 15 residues. The trim removed 5 bases at V and 6 bases at J, leaving 13 bases unmatched. Germline CDR1 and CDR2: SGHRS and YFSETQ. The CDR3 is CASSRGGVARSEQYF. CDR3 in DNA: TGCGCCAGCAGTCGGGGGGGAGTGGCCCGTAGCGAGCAGTACTTC.

The chain has TRBV4-1 and TRBJ2-1; D perhaps matches TRBD1 (6 bases). CDR1 is MGHRA, CDR2 YSYEKL, per germline. Trimming shortened V by 4 bases and J by 5 bases, and 12 bases separated the two germline ends. The CDR3 extends over 14 amino acids. The CDR3 sequence: CASSLLEGDNEQFF. The DNA of the CDR3 is TGCGCCAGCAGCCTGCTTGAGGGGGACAATGAGCAGTTCTTC.

Written as DNA, the CDR3 is TGTGCCAGCAGTTTACCACTAGCGGGAAGACCCTCCTACGAGCAGTACTTC. This codes for CASSLPLAGRPSYEQYF. This chain uses TRBV28 with TRBJ2-7; 10 bases map to TRBD2. CDR1 MDHEN and CDR2 SYDVKM come from the germline V gene. The CDR3 is made up of 17 amino acids. J gave up 0 bases and V 2 bases, and 7 bases lay outside the gene matches.

The chain carries TRBV19 and TRBJ2-2; 10 bases match TRBD1. Trimming at V came to 6 bases and at J to 7 bases, leaving 8 bases not matched to a gene. CDR3 size: 15 residues. Germline CDR1 LNHDA, CDR2 SQIVND (reference sequence). CDR3 amino acids: CASSPRQGAYGELFF. DNA of the CDR3: TGTGCCAGTAGCCCAAGACAGGGGGCGTACGGGGAGCTGTTTTTT.

The rearrangement joins TRBV2 to TRBJ1-2; the D gene is possibly TRBD1 (5 bases). Trimming shortened V by 6 bases and J by 4 bases, and 12 bases separated the two germline ends. The CDR3 is 13 amino acids. Germline values: CDR1 SNHLY, CDR2 FYNNEI. The DNA of the CDR3 is TGTGCCAGCAGCAGGGAGGCGATCTATGGCTACACCTTC. It specifies CASSREAIYGYTF.

The chain carries TRBV7-9 and TRBJ1-6, with D perhaps matching TRBD1 (5 bases). Germline CDR1 reads SEHNR; CDR2 reads FQNEAQ (reference sequence). The V gene lost 1 base and the J gene lost 11 bases, with 9 bases spanning the gap. The CDR3 spans 13 residues. This chain's CDR3 is CASSLVNRPPLHF. CDR3 nucleotide sequence: TGTGCCAGCAGCTTAGTAAACAGGCCACCCCTCCACTTT.

Only one count was recorded for this clone. The chain joins TRBV7-8 to TRBJ1-5, with 8 bases aligning to TRBD1. The CDR3 is made up of 16 amino acids. Per the germline V gene, CDR1 is SGHVS and CDR2 is FQNEAQ. Losses at the gene ends were 6 bases for V and 4 bases for J; bases not matched to a gene: 11. The CDR3 DNA is TGTGCCAGCAGGAAAGGTCCGGGACAGGCTAATCAGCCCCAGCATTTT. As protein: CASRKGPGQANQPQHF.

As to this clone: The sample carries other DNA sequences with the same CDR3. The chain is built from TRBV9 and TRBJ2-5, with TRBD2 matching over 7 bases. This CDR3 contains 14 residues. J lost 5 bases, V lost 0 bases, and 4 bases had no gene match. Germline CDR1 and CDR2: SGDLS and YYNGEE. The CDR3 coding sequence is TGTGCCAGCAGCGTAGGGCAGGGAGGGGAGACCCAGTACTTC. Protein: CASSVGQGGETQYF. Looking up the rest from reference TRBV9 and TRBJ2-5 gives the full variable domain: DSGVTQTPKHLITATGQRVTLRCSPRSGDLSVYWYQQSLDQGLQFLIQYYNGEERAKGNILERFSAQQFPDLHSELNLSSLELGDSALYFCASSVGQGGETQYFGPGTRLLVL.

This clone turned up a few times. The genes are TRBV5-1 and TRBJ2-2; 9 bases match TRBD2. Trimming at V came to 1 base and at J to 6 bases, leaving 1 base not matched to a gene. Looked up from germline, CDR1 is SGHRS and CDR2 is YFSETQ. CDR3 length: 14 amino acids. The CDR3 reads CASSLPSGAGELFF. The CDR3 DNA reads TGCGCCAGCAGCTTGCCTAGCGGGGCCGGGGAGCTGTTTTTT.